A selection of T cell receptor beta chains follows, all from one sample in a study of Graves' ophthalmopathy and Graves' hyperthyroidism. Via MiXCR, TCRdb re-called the multiplex PCR reads, giving one row per CDR3 protein. The data contain 900,000 to 1,200,000 distinct CDR3 sequences, roughly two fifths of them seen just once; the ten biggest clones take up 11%. Sample: peripheral blood or thyroid tissue (not recorded which). The receptors stem from an adult man with Graves' hyperthyroidism. CDR3s include the opening cysteine and the closing phenylalanine or tryptophan. D genes are given only for firm matches. Some rows mark clone size as missing; the rest say once, few, many or name a class of expanded clone.

d_gene: .
abundance: many
j_gene: TRBJ1-5
v_gene: TRBV11-2
CDR3aa: CASSSYPQAAQHF
CDR3nt: TGTGCCAGCAGCTCCTACCCGCAGGCGGCCCAGCATTTT

d_gene: .
abundance: few
j_gene: TRBJ1-2
v_gene: TRBV6-5
CDR3aa: CASSDDWTEGYGYTF
CDR3nt: TGTGCCAGCAGTGATGACTGGACTGAAGGCTATGGCTACACCTTC

d_gene: .
abundance: .
j_gene: TRBJ2-2
v_gene: TRBV3-1
CDR3aa: CASSPPRGGSITGELFF
CDR3nt: TGTGCCAGCTCACCACCCCGCGGGGGCTCGATCACCGGGGAGCTGTTTTTT

d_gene: TRBD2
abundance: .
j_gene: TRBJ2-5
v_gene: TRBV29-1
CDR3aa: CSAFTSGRQETQYF
CDR3nt: TGCAGCGCCTTCACTAGCGGGAGGCAAGAGACCCAGTACTTC

d_gene: .
abundance: .
j_gene: TRBJ1-1
v_gene: TRBV7-2
CDR3aa: CASSPGGQRVNTEAFF
CDR3nt: TGTGCCAGCAGCCCCGGCGGACAGAGAGTAAACACTGAAGCTTTCTTT

d_gene: .
abundance: many
j_gene: TRBJ2-7
v_gene: TRBV7-2
CDR3aa: CASSLQPGDSGSEQYF
CDR3nt: TGTGCCAGCAGCTTACAACCAGGGGACTCGGGCTCCGAGCAGTACTTC

d_gene: .
abundance: .
j_gene: TRBJ2-5
v_gene: TRBV7-9
CDR3aa: CASSHRAARGETQYF
CDR3nt: TGTGCCAGCAGCCACCGAGCGGCCCGGGGAGAGACCCAGTACTTC

d_gene: .
abundance: .
j_gene: TRBJ2-3
v_gene: TRBV11-2
CDR3aa: CASSLESTDTQYF
CDR3nt: TGTGCCAGCAGCTTAGAGAGCACAGATACGCAGTATTTT

d_gene: .
abundance: few
j_gene: TRBJ1-5
v_gene: TRBV9
CDR3aa: CASSVGGGQEPQHF
CDR3nt: TGTGCCAGCAGCGTAGGTGGGGGGCAAGAACCCCAGCATTTT

d_gene: .
abundance: .
j_gene: TRBJ1-5
v_gene: TRBV2
CDR3aa: CASRFKFLGPQHF
CDR3nt: TGTGCCAGCAGATTCAAGTTCTTGGGGCCCCAGCATTTT

d_gene: .
abundance: many
j_gene: TRBJ2-7
v_gene: TRBV20-1
CDR3aa: CSARDVYEQYF
CDR3nt: TGCAGTGCTCGGGACGTCTACGAGCAGTACTTC

d_gene: TRBD2
abundance: many
j_gene: TRBJ2-5
v_gene: TRBV7-6
CDR3aa: CASSWASGGQETQYF
CDR3nt: TGTGCCAGCAGCTGGGCTAGCGGAGGCCAAGAGACCCAGTACTTC

d_gene: .
abundance: .
j_gene: TRBJ2-7
v_gene: TRBV10-3
CDR3aa: CAISGYRSYEQYF
CDR3nt: TGTGCCATCAGTGGGTACAGAAGCTACGAGCAGTACTTC

d_gene: .
abundance: few
j_gene: TRBJ1-1
v_gene: TRBV6-5
CDR3aa: CASTKGPQGTEAFF
CDR3nt: TGTGCCAGCACCAAGGGCCCGCAGGGCACTGAAGCTTTCTTT

d_gene: TRBD1
abundance: .
j_gene: TRBJ2-2
v_gene: TRBV19
CDR3aa: CASSSGTATNTGELFF
CDR3nt: TGTGCCAGTAGTTCGGGGACAGCGACGAACACCGGGGAGCTGTTTTTT

d_gene: TRBD1
abundance: .
j_gene: TRBJ1-1
v_gene: TRBV4-2
CDR3aa: CASSQDIRGFLAFF
CDR3nt: TGTGCCAGCAGCCAAGATATCAGGGGGTTTTTGGCTTTCTTT

d_gene: TRBD1
abundance: many
j_gene: TRBJ2-5
v_gene: TRBV19
CDR3aa: CASRTTGSRGETQYF
CDR3nt: TGTGCCAGTAGGACGACAGGGTCAAGGGGAGAGACCCAGTACTTC

d_gene: .
abundance: .
j_gene: TRBJ1-2
v_gene: TRBV10-2
CDR3aa: CASSPQQGSDYGYTF
CDR3nt: TGTGCCAGCAGCCCGCAACAGGGTTCTGACTATGGCTACACCTTC

d_gene: TRBD1
abundance: .
j_gene: TRBJ2-5
v_gene: TRBV11-2
CDR3aa: CASRGQGRVETQYF
CDR3nt: TGTGCCAGCAGAGGACAGGGGAGGGTAGAGACCCAGTACTTC

d_gene: .
abundance: many
j_gene: TRBJ2-7
v_gene: TRBV24-1
CDR3aa: CATSGTATYEQYF
CDR3nt: TGTGCCACCAGTGGGACAGCAACCTACGAGCAGTACTTC

d_gene: .
abundance: .
j_gene: TRBJ1-2
v_gene: TRBV11-2
CDR3aa: CASRRQDYGYTF
CDR3nt: TGTGCCAGCAGACGACAGGACTATGGCTACACCTTC

d_gene: .
abundance: many
j_gene: TRBJ1-2
v_gene: TRBV19
CDR3aa: CASSSGGASGYTF
CDR3nt: TGTGCCAGTAGTTCCGGGGGCGCATCTGGCTACACCTTC

d_gene: .
abundance: few
j_gene: TRBJ1-5
v_gene: TRBV10-3
CDR3aa: CASSPSGGLGQPQHF
CDR3nt: TGTGCCAGCAGTCCGTCGGGGGGGCTAGGTCAGCCCCAGCATTTT

d_gene: .
abundance: .
j_gene: TRBJ2-5
v_gene: TRBV5-1
CDR3aa: CASSQGPGEETQYF
CDR3nt: TGCGCCAGCAGCCAAGGTCCAGGGGAAGAGACCCAGTACTTC

d_gene: .
abundance: .
j_gene: TRBJ1-2
v_gene: TRBV7-9
CDR3aa: CASRGLGGGTDHGDYGYTF
CDR3nt: TGTGCCAGCAGGGGTCTAGGGGGGGGGACGGACCATGGGGATTATGGCTACACCTTC

d_gene: .
abundance: .
j_gene: TRBJ1-5
v_gene: TRBV11-2
CDR3aa: CASSFGQQETQHF
CDR3nt: TGTGCCAGCAGCTTTGGGCAGCAAGAGACCCAGCATTTT

d_gene: TRBD2
abundance: .
j_gene: TRBJ2-7
v_gene: TRBV2
CDR3aa: CASSATGWAKRGSYEQYF
CDR3nt: TGTGCCAGCAGCGCTACCGGGTGGGCCAAGCGGGGCTCCTACGAGCAGTACTTC

d_gene: .
abundance: .
j_gene: TRBJ1-1
v_gene: TRBV11-1
CDR3aa: CASRDVTWKVAFF
CDR3nt: TGTGCCAGCAGAGATGTCACCTGGAAAGTAGCTTTCTTT

d_gene: .
abundance: .
j_gene: TRBJ1-2
v_gene: TRBV25-1
CDR3aa: CASFTQGSGYGYTF
CDR3nt: TGTGCCAGCTTTACCCAGGGGTCTGGGTATGGCTACACCTTC

d_gene: .
abundance: many
j_gene: TRBJ1-4
v_gene: TRBV24-1
CDR3aa: CATSDSPGSGNAEKLFF
CDR3nt: TGTGCCACCAGTGATTCTCCGGGGTCGGGGAATGCAGAAAAACTGTTTTTT

d_gene: .
abundance: .
j_gene: TRBJ2-7
v_gene: TRBV25-1
CDR3aa: CASSESRGRSYEQYF
CDR3nt: TGTGCCAGCAGTGAAAGCAGGGGACGCTCCTACGAGCAGTACTTC

d_gene: .
abundance: .
j_gene: TRBJ1-6
v_gene: TRBV2
CDR3aa: CASSLFGQGRNSPLHF
CDR3nt: TGTGCCAGCAGCTTATTCGGGCAGGGTCGCAATTCACCCCTCCACTTT

d_gene: TRBD1
abundance: .
j_gene: TRBJ1-1
v_gene: TRBV19
CDR3aa: CATVPGQSQDTEAFF
CDR3nt: TGTGCCACCGTCCCGGGACAGAGCCAAGACACTGAAGCTTTCTTT

d_gene: .
abundance: .
j_gene: TRBJ1-1
v_gene: TRBV10-3
CDR3aa: CAISEATGSEAFF
CDR3nt: TGTGCCATCAGTGAGGCGACAGGCTCTGAAGCTTTCTTT

d_gene: .
abundance: .
j_gene: TRBJ1-5
v_gene: TRBV14
CDR3aa: CASSQDWREQPQHF
CDR3nt: TGTGCCAGCAGCCAAGATTGGCGGGAACAGCCCCAGCATTTT

d_gene: .
abundance: .
j_gene: TRBJ2-6
v_gene: TRBV11-2
CDR3aa: CASSPPGRTPFEANVLTF
CDR3nt: TGTGCCAGCAGCCCACCGGGCAGGACCCCCTTTGAGGCCAACGTCCTGACTTTC

d_gene: TRBD1
abundance: once
j_gene: TRBJ1-4
v_gene: TRBV15
CDR3aa: CATSRTGAGEKLFF
CDR3nt: TGTGCCACCAGCAGGACAGGGGCGGGTGAAAAACTGTTTTTT

d_gene: TRBD2
abundance: many
j_gene: TRBJ2-2
v_gene: TRBV10-3
CDR3aa: CAIRGGGPESFTGELFF
CDR3nt: TGTGCCATCAGGGGGGGGGGACCGGAATCCTTCACCGGGGAGCTGTTTTTT

d_gene: .
abundance: few
j_gene: TRBJ1-5
v_gene: TRBV7-2
CDR3aa: CAALGPGYSEKAQHF
CDR3nt: TGTGCCGCCCTGGGGCCGGGGTATAGCGAAAAAGCCCAGCATTTT

d_gene: .
abundance: many
j_gene: TRBJ2-7
v_gene: TRBV7-8
CDR3aa: CASSLLGDPYEQYF
CDR3nt: TGTGCCAGCAGCTTACTCGGGGATCCCTACGAGCAGTACTTC

d_gene: TRBD2
abundance: .
j_gene: TRBJ2-5
v_gene: TRBV12-3/TRBV12-4
CDR3aa: CASLSLAGEEAQYF
CDR3nt: TGTGCCAGCCTAAGTTTAGCGGGAGAAGAGGCCCAGTACTTC

d_gene: .
abundance: many
j_gene: TRBJ2-2
v_gene: TRBV25-1
CDR3aa: CASSEYWGTGELFF
CDR3nt: TGTGCCAGCAGTGAATATTGGGGAACCGGGGAGCTGTTTTTT

d_gene: .
abundance: many
j_gene: TRBJ2-5
v_gene: TRBV14
CDR3aa: CASSPTDRQETQYF
CDR3nt: TGTGCCAGCAGCCCAACGGACAGACAAGAGACCCAGTACTTC

d_gene: .
abundance: .
j_gene: TRBJ2-7
v_gene: TRBV30
CDR3aa: CAWSVAFMGYYEQYF
CDR3nt: TGTGCCTGGAGTGTCGCGTTTATGGGGTACTACGAGCAGTACTTC

d_gene: TRBD2
abundance: .
j_gene: TRBJ2-2
v_gene: TRBV25-1
CDR3aa: CASLVGGRTTGELFF
CDR3nt: TGTGCCAGCTTAGTGGGCGGGAGGACAACCGGGGAGCTGTTTTTT

d_gene: .
abundance: few
j_gene: TRBJ1-6
v_gene: TRBV25-1
CDR3aa: CASSARASGSNLHF
CDR3nt: TGTGCCAGCAGTGCTAGAGCGTCGGGGTCGAACCTCCACTTT

d_gene: .
abundance: .
j_gene: TRBJ1-5
v_gene: TRBV20-1
CDR3aa: CSARSGGRQETQHF
CDR3nt: TGCAGTGCTAGATCCGGGGGCCGACAAGAGACCCAGCATTTT

d_gene: .
abundance: many
j_gene: TRBJ1-1
v_gene: TRBV18
CDR3aa: CASSSGLNTEAFF
CDR3nt: TGTGCCAGCAGCTCAGGACTTAACACTGAAGCTTTCTTT

d_gene: .
abundance: many
j_gene: TRBJ1-2
v_gene: TRBV19
CDR3aa: CASSSTGASLQGYTF
CDR3nt: TGTGCCAGTAGTTCCACGGGGGCATCCCTCCAAGGCTACACCTTC

d_gene: .
abundance: .
j_gene: TRBJ2-5
v_gene: TRBV10-3
CDR3aa: CASSYARGRQETQYF
CDR3nt: TGTGCCAGCAGTTACGCCCGGGGAAGGCAAGAGACCCAGTACTTC

d_gene: .
abundance: many
j_gene: TRBJ2-2
v_gene: TRBV2
CDR3aa: CASKQENTGELFF
CDR3nt: TGTGCCAGCAAACAGGAGAACACCGGGGAGCTGTTTTTT

d_gene: .
abundance: .
j_gene: TRBJ2-5
v_gene: TRBV10-1
CDR3aa: CASSTGAPSETQYF
CDR3nt: TGTGCCAGCAGCACGGGAGCCCCCTCAGAGACCCAGTACTTC

d_gene: .
abundance: many
j_gene: TRBJ2-5
v_gene: TRBV9
CDR3aa: CASSVVGGQETQYF
CDR3nt: TGTGCCAGCAGCGTAGTTGGCGGCCAAGAGACCCAGTACTTC

d_gene: .
abundance: many
j_gene: TRBJ1-2
v_gene: TRBV7-2
CDR3aa: CASSPSNGKHYYGYTF
CDR3nt: TGTGCCAGCAGCCCCTCCAATGGGAAACATTACTATGGCTACACCTTC

d_gene: .
abundance: .
j_gene: TRBJ2-7
v_gene: TRBV20-1
CDR3aa: CSASYRANSYEQYF
CDR3nt: TGCAGTGCTTCCTACCGGGCCAACTCCTACGAGCAGTACTTC

d_gene: .
abundance: .
j_gene: TRBJ1-5
v_gene: TRBV7-9
CDR3aa: CASNPGWGGNQPQHF
CDR3nt: TGTGCCAGCAACCCCGGCTGGGGAGGCAATCAGCCCCAGCATTTT

d_gene: .
abundance: .
j_gene: TRBJ1-2
v_gene: TRBV4-3
CDR3aa: CASSQSPGPRLGYGYTF
CDR3nt: TGCGCCAGCAGCCAAAGCCCGGGACCCCGGCTGGGCTATGGCTACACCTTC

d_gene: TRBD2
abundance: .
j_gene: TRBJ2-6
v_gene: TRBV9
CDR3aa: CASRGGDNVLTF
CDR3nt: TGTGCCAGCAGGGGGGGGGACAACGTCCTGACTTTC

d_gene: .
abundance: .
j_gene: TRBJ1-1
v_gene: TRBV5-1
CDR3aa: CASKSQVNTEAFF
CDR3nt: TGCGCCAGCAAATCCCAGGTGAACACTGAAGCTTTCTTT

d_gene: .
abundance: many
j_gene: TRBJ2-7
v_gene: TRBV12-3/TRBV12-4
CDR3aa: CASNRNVAYEQYF
CDR3nt: TGTGCCAGCAACCGGAACGTTGCCTACGAGCAGTACTTC